The 13 T cell receptor beta chains below were found in one sample sequenced in a study of blood T cells in healthy people across ages. A J-beta primer mix and a sample-barcoded 5' primer were used in a second PCR of about 7 to 12 cycles. TCRdb re-analysed the 5' RACE reads in MiXCR, keeping a single row per CDR3 protein. The sample records about 570,000 distinct CDR3 sequences, 27% being singletons. The sequenced sample consisted of blood. The receptor source for this set is a woman in her 70s in good health.

This clonotype has a handful of counts. A much bigger clone sits one base away, suggesting this may be a read error. V is TRBV18 and J is TRBJ2-5; no clear D gene. The CDR3 runs 11 residues. Trimming shortened V by 8 bases and J by 0 bases, and 4 bases separated the two germline ends. Germline CDR1 reads KGHSH; CDR2 reads LQKENI. CDR3: CASQYQETQYF. The CDR3 coding sequence is TGTGCCAGCCAGTACCAAGAGACCCAGTACTTC.

The chain has TRBV5-1 and TRBJ1-1; the match to TRBD1 covers 9 bases. This CDR3 has 15 residues. V shed 4 bases, J shed 5 bases, and the junction held 9 bases outside the gene matches. CDR1 is SGHRS and CDR2 is YFSETQ in the germline V gene. Here the CDR3 reads CASSPGTGIRTEAFF. DNA for the CDR3: TGCGCCAGCAGCCCAGGGACAGGGATTAGGACTGAAGCTTTCTTT.

The chain has TRBV29-1 and TRBJ2-5; 7 positions agree with TRBD2. V shed 6 bases, J shed 1 base, and the junction held 8 bases outside the gene matches. The CDR3 has 14 amino acids. Germline loops: CDR1 SQVTM, CDR2 ANQGSEA. The CDR3: CSVSGRGVQETQYF. In DNA, the CDR3 is TGCAGCGTCTCGGGACGGGGGGTCCAAGAGACCCAGTACTTC.

This clonotype was seen only a few times. The J gene is TRBJ1-5, the V gene TRBV2, with 8 bases lining up with TRBD1. The CDR3 is 14 residues long. The J segment lost 4 bases and the V segment lost 5 bases, leaving 4 bases of the junction unmatched. Germline V lookup: CDR1 SNHLY, CDR2 FYNNEI. CDR3 in DNA: TGTGCCAGCAGTTTCGACAGGGGAAATCAGCCCCAGCATTTT. It yields the protein CASSFDRGNQPQHF.

This sequence joins TRBV29-1 and TRBJ1-1; 9 bases fit TRBD1. The CDR3 loop spans 12 amino acids. The junction had 5 bases not matched to a gene; V was cut back by 7 bases and J by 5 bases. CDR1 and CDR2 from the germline V gene are SQVTM and ANQGSEA. CDR3 DNA: TGCAGCGGAAGACAGGGGGTTACTGAAGCTTTCTTT. The encoded protein is CSGRQGVTEAFF.

The chain has TRBV3-1 and TRBJ1-2; possible D gene TRBD1, 6 bases. The V gene's germline CDR1 is LGHDT and CDR2 YNNKEL (reference sequence). The CDR3 is made up of 14 amino acids. V shed 8 bases and J shed 4 bases, with 17 bases lying between them. The chain's CDR3 is CASATHGGGYGYTF. CDR3 nucleotide sequence: TGTGCCAGCGCTACACATGGAGGGGGCTATGGCTACACCTTC.

In its sample, this clonotype was seen a few times. The chain has TRBV4-2 and TRBJ2-5; no clear D. V dropped 1 base and J dropped 0 bases, with 6 bases sitting between them. The CDR3 covers 14 residues. Per germline, CDR1 LGHNA and CDR2 YNFKEQ. The CDR3 DNA reads as TGTGCCAGCAGCCAAGTGACAAACCAAGAGACCCAGTACTTC. Protein product: CASSQVTNQETQYF.

This clonotype was recorded only once. V is TRBV12-3 or TRBV12-4 and J is TRBJ2-1; a weak D match, TRBD2 (6 bases). The germline V and J ends were trimmed by 4 bases and 0 bases, with 10 bases remaining between them. This CDR3 has 15 amino acids. CDR3 nucleotide sequence: TGTGCCAGCAGTTGGGACTTGAGCTCCTACAATGAGCAGTTCTTC. Translated: CASSWDLSSYNEQFF.

This clonotype was detected only a few times. The chain employs TRBV7-2 and TRBJ2-5, with 11 bases fitting TRBD1. Trimming at V came to 3 bases and at J to 4 bases, leaving 4 bases not matched to a gene. CDR3 length equals 15 residues. Germline assignment: CDR1 SGHTA and CDR2 FQGNSA. CDR3 coding DNA: TGTGCCAGCAGCTTGGTGGGACAGGGGGTAGAGACCCAGTACTTC. Protein: CASSLVGQGVETQYF. Complete variable domain (other parts from reference TRBV7-2 and TRBJ2-5): GAGVSQSPSNKVTEKGKDVELRCDPISGHTALYWYRQSLGQGLEFLIYFQGNSAPDKSGLPSDRFSAERTGGSVSTLTIQRTQQEDSAVYLCASSLVGQGVETQYFGPGTRLLVL.

This clonotype was recorded a few times. The gene calls are TRBV6-4 and TRBJ2-1, with D perhaps matching TRBD2 (6 bases). CDR1 and CDR2 from the germline V gene are MRHNA and SNTAGT. This CDR3 is 16 amino acids long. V was cut by 5 bases and J by 5 bases, with 19 bases left in between. The CDR3 sequence is CASSRGAGFGHNEQFF. CDR3 nucleotide sequence: TGTGCCAGCAGTCGAGGGGCGGGGTTCGGGCACAATGAGCAGTTCTTC.

The CDR3 nucleotides read TGTGCCAGCAGCTTCCCCGGGACCCAAGGCACCCAGTACTTC. It encodes CASSFPGTQGTQYF. The rearrangement uses TRBV7-9 and TRBJ2-5, with D perhaps given as TRBD1 or TRBD2 (5 bases each). Germline V gives CDR1 SEHNR, CDR2 FQNEAQ (reference sequence). V was clipped by 3 bases and J by 8 bases, with 16 bases between them. This CDR3 comprises 14 residues.

The gene calls are TRBV3-1 and TRBJ2-3, with unresolved D. V was clipped by 1 base and J by 4 bases, with 12 bases between them. Germline-derived CDR1 and CDR2 are LGHDT and YNNKEL (reference sequence). CDR3 size: 15 residues. CDR3 nucleotides: TGTGCCAGCAGCCAAGGCCTACAGACTGCAGATACGCAGTATTTT. Its translation is CASSQGLQTADTQYF.

The V gene is TRBV19, the J gene TRBJ1-5, with 7 nucleotides matching TRBD1. CDR1 is LNHDA and CDR2 is SQIVND in the germline V gene (reference sequence). Trimming at V came to 4 bases and at J to 3 bases, leaving 3 bases not matched to a gene. The CDR3 length is 14 residues. The CDR3: CASSNTGANQPQHF. Here the CDR3 DNA reads TGTGCCAGTAGTAATACAGGGGCCAATCAGCCCCAGCATTTT.